This passage covers 6 T cell receptor beta chains from one sample sequenced in a study of T cells after yellow fever vaccination. TCRdb called the 5' RACE reads again in MiXCR, with one record for every CDR3 protein. Here the sample spans some 500,000 distinct CDR3 sequences, roughly 13% being singletons. The source material was PBMCs, sampled on the day of the yellow fever booster vaccination. The receptors here all came from a man aged 25 to 40 who received the YFV17D yellow fever vaccine.

Concerning this clonotype: A single base separates this from a much larger clone, so it may be a read error. This chain connects TRBV28 to TRBJ2-4; 10 positions match TRBD1. This CDR3 region has 18 residues. CDR1 is MDHEN and CDR2 is SYDVKM in the germline V gene. J lost 5 bases, V lost 4 bases, and 14 bases had no gene match. CDR3 protein: CASSSPATGGFGENIQYF. The CDR3 bases are TGTGCCAGCAGTTCCCCGGCGACAGGGGGCTTTGGCGAAAACATTCAGTACTTC. The full variable domain, completed using reference TRBV28 and TRBJ2-4, is DVKVTQSSRYLVKRTGEKVFLECVQDMDHENMFWYRQDPGLGLRLIYFSYDVKMKEKGDIPEGYSVSREKKERFSLILESASTNQTSMYLCASSSPATGGFGENIQYFGAGTRLSVL.

The chain employs TRBV20-1 and TRBJ2-1; 13 nucleotides match TRBD2. The CDR3 has 13 amino acids. Germline assignment: CDR1 DFQATT and CDR2 SNEGSKA (reference sequence). Trimming removed 4 bases from V and 15 bases from J; junction bases left unmatched: 9. The CDR3 DNA reads TGCAGTGCTATGACTAGCGGGAGGCAGGGTTGGTTCTTC. Protein: CSAMTSGRQGWFF.

The rearrangement uses TRBV9 and TRBJ2-1, with TRBD2 identical over 12 bases. V gave up 4 bases and J gave up 3 bases; unmatched junction bases: 8. This CDR3 comprises 17 residues. Germline V CDR1 and CDR2: SGDLS, YYNGEE. As DNA, the CDR3 is TGTGCCAGCAGCCCAACCATGACTAGCGGGAGCTACAATGAGCAGTTCTTC. This sequence encodes CASSPTMTSGSYNEQFF.

This clonotype was detected a few times. The chain combines TRBV12-3 or TRBV12-4 with TRBJ2-2; D is perhaps TRBD1 or TRBD2 (6 bases each). V lost 7 bases, J lost 7 bases, and 16 bases lay in between. The CDR3 runs 14 residues. The CDR3 nucleotides are TGTGCCAGCACTCTCCTAGGGGGGTTCGGGGAGCTGTTTTTT. Translating it yields CASTLLGGFGELFF.

The genes are TRBV7-9 and TRBJ2-1, with D hard to call. CDR3 size: 12 residues. Germline-derived CDR1 and CDR2 are SEHNR and FQNEAQ (reference sequence). V lost 6 bases to trimming and J lost 10 bases, with 13 bases between them. The CDR3, as DNA: TGTGCCAGCAGTCGTAGCCAGTGGGAGCAGTTCTTC. It encodes CASSRSQWEQFF.

This clonotype was counted only a few times. This sequence joins TRBV30 and TRBJ1-2; possible D gene TRBD1, 6 bases. V lost 4 bases and J lost 3, with 15 bases in between. CDR1 and CDR2 (germline): GTSNPN, SVGIG (reference sequence). This CDR3 contains 14 residues. Written as DNA, the CDR3 is TGTGCCTGGATCAAGGGACATTACGACTATGGCTACACCTTC. Translating it yields CAWIKGHYDYGYTF.